This TCR beta chain was recorded in a study of cytomegalovirus exposure and HLA in healthy donors. Whole-study results and caveats: Segments of the TCR beta V type were, in most cases, productive about 90% or about 30% of the time in an earlier analysis.

60 Vbeta and 13 Jbeta primers were used in PCR. Profiled with immunoSEQ multiplex PCR; TCRdb holds only in-frame clones, not every one. The table has around 130,000 clones, 80% to 85% seen once. Germline values: CDR1 SGHTA, CDR2 FQGNSA. This CDR3 contains 13 residues. V was pared by 4 bases and J by 4 bases, with 7 bases between. Notes on this clone: Its antigen is currently unknown.

The clonotype comes from a young man in good health and CMV-seronegative. The source material was PBMCs. The chain has TRBV7-2 and TRBJ2-2; D not certain. CDR3 in amino acids: CASSSFITGELFF. The CDR3, as DNA: TGTGCCAGCAGCTCCTTTATCACCGGGGAGCTGTTTTTT.